The 19 T cell receptor beta chains below were found in one sample sequenced in a study of a mutant IDH1 vaccine in newly diagnosed glioma. Their recognized antigens are unknown. As for time point: week 11, during vaccination. Doses comprised 300 ug of mutant IDH1 20-mer peptide each, plus topical imiquimod. The repertoire was sequenced with immunoSEQ multiplex PCR; TCRdb's copy has only in-frame clones and lacks some. The sample yields roughly 62,000 clones, 70% to 90% seen once. This specimen was PBMCs, taken from a glioma patient whose treatment included an IDH1 peptide vaccine. The receptors here all came from a man aged 40-50 years with glioma.

V and J are TRBV5-4 and TRBJ2-1; unclear D gene. The CDR3 spans 12 residues. Germline-derived CDR1 and CDR2 are SGHNT and YYREEE (reference sequence). Between the trimmed V and J ends, which lost 4 bases and 9 bases, there was a span of 11 bases. CDR3 amino acids: CASSRLGIEQFF. The CDR3 DNA reads as TGTGCCAGCAGCCGTTTGGGTATTGAGCAGTTCTTC.

The rearrangement links TRBV27 to TRBJ1-5; D may be TRBD1 (5 bases). The V gene lost 2 bases and the J gene lost 4 bases, with 6 bases spanning the gap. The CDR3 is 13 amino acids. The germline V gene encodes CDR1 MNHEY and CDR2 SMNVEV (reference sequence). CDR3 residues: CASSLRTNQPQHF. The DNA of the CDR3 is TGTGCCAGCAGTTTACGGACAAATCAGCCCCAGCATTTT.

This chain connects TRBV6-1 to TRBJ2-7; weak D call: TRBD1 (5 bases). V was cut by 4 bases and J by 2 bases, with 12 bases left in between. Germline V CDR1 and CDR2: MNHNS, SASEGT. CDR3 length: 14 residues. CDR3 in amino acids: CASSGTWGTYEQYF. CDR3 sequence (DNA): TGTGCCAGCAGTGGAACATGGGGCACCTACGAGCAGTACTTC.

The rearrangement joins TRBV10-3 to TRBJ2-1; D might be TRBD1 or TRBD2, each matching 5 bases. V dropped 0 bases and J dropped 3 bases, with 18 bases sitting between them. The CDR3 runs to 18 residues. The germline V gene has CDR1 ENHRY and CDR2 SYGVKD. The CDR3 reads CAISESRGAGDGYNEQFF. The CDR3 coding sequence is TGTGCCATCAGTGAGTCACGAGGGGCCGGGGATGGCTACAATGAGCAGTTCTTC.

The rearrangement links TRBV4-1 to TRBJ2-5; D is undetermined. CDR1 MGHRA and CDR2 YSYEKL come from the germline V gene. V lost 0 bases and J 4 bases, leaving 15 bases between the germline ends. The CDR3 runs to 16 residues. This CDR3 is CASSQEADPVGETQYF. CDR3 nucleotides: TGCGCCAGCAGCCAAGAGGCGGACCCAGTAGGAGAGACCCAGTACTTC.

V is TRBV21-1 and J is TRBJ2-3; the table assigns TRBD1, which was not confirmed against the DNA. TRBV21-1 is flagged as a pseudogene. This CDR3 has 17 amino acids. CDR3 sequence: CASSKENQTPSTDTQYF. DNA for the CDR3: TGTGCCAGCAGCAAAGAGAACCAAACACCGAGCACAGATACGCAGTATTTT.

The V gene is TRBV6-1, the J gene TRBJ1-5; D is undetermined. This CDR3 comprises 15 residues. Germline-derived CDR1 and CDR2 are MNHNS and SASEGT. V lost 10 bases and J lost 3, with 19 bases in between. CDR3 region: CATNPTGILNQPQHF. In nucleotides, the CDR3 is TGTGCCACCAACCCCACCGGGATTCTCAATCAGCCCCAGCATTTT.

A few counts support this clone. The chain's CDR3 is CASKVEQGVEKLFF. In DNA, the CDR3 is TGCGCCAGCAAGGTTGAACAGGGGGTTGAAAAACTGTTTTTT. V and J are TRBV5-1 and TRBJ1-4, with 8 bases fitting TRBD1. Germline V gene lookup returns CDR1 SGHRS and CDR2 YFSETQ. This CDR3 comprises 14 residues. The trim removed 6 bases at V and 7 bases at J, leaving 8 bases unmatched.

The chain employs TRBV19 and TRBJ2-1; perhaps TRBD2 as D (6 bases). V lost 11 bases and J 4 bases, leaving 18 bases between the germline ends. The germline CDR1 and CDR2 sequences are LNHDA and SQIVND (reference sequence). CDR3 length: 14 residues. CDR3 in amino acids: CAARASGLYNEQFF. CDR3 bases: TGTGCCGCCCGTGCGAGCGGACTATACAATGAGCAGTTCTTC.

This chain connects TRBV2 to TRBJ1-1; D remains unclear. V was pared by 3 bases and J by 1 base, with 9 bases between. The germline V gene encodes CDR1 SNHLY and CDR2 FYNNEI. The CDR3 totals 14 residues. The chain's CDR3 is CASSERDWNTEAFF. The CDR3 bases are TGTGCCAGCAGTGAGCGGGATTGGAACACTGAAGCTTTCTTT. Filled out from reference TRBV2 and TRBJ1-1, the complete variable domain reads EPEVTQTPSHQVTQMGQEVILRCVPISNHLYFYWYRQILGQKVEFLVSFYNNEISEKSEIFDDQFSVERPDGSNFTLKIRSTKLEDSAMYFCASSERDWNTEAFFGQGTRLTVV.

The V and J genes are TRBV16 and TRBJ2-2; possible D gene TRBD1, 5 bases. The germline V gene encodes CDR1 KGHSY and CDR2 FQNENV. With 0 bases removed from V and 7 bases from J, the gap between germline ends came to 12 bases. This CDR3 has 15 residues. The DNA of the CDR3 is TGTGCCAGCAGCCAATCCGGAAGGGGCGGCGGGGAGCTGTTTTTT. Encoded protein: CASSQSGRGGGELFF.

This chain uses TRBV5-1 with TRBJ1-1, with unresolved D. Trimming shortened V by 7 bases and J by 0 bases, and 22 bases separated the two germline ends. Germline CDR1 reads SGHRS; CDR2 reads YFSETQ. The length of the CDR3 is 17 residues. As DNA, the CDR3 is TGCGCCAGCGCCCGGGGAATGGAAGACCCGATGAACACTGAAGCTTTCTTT. Translation gives CASARGMEDPMNTEAFF. The whole variable domain, filled in from reference TRBV5-1 and TRBJ1-1, reads KAGVTQTPRYLIKTRGQQVTLSCSPISGHRSVSWYQQTPGQGLQFLFEYFSETQRNKGNFPGRFSGRQFSNSRSEMNVSTLELGDSALYLCASARGMEDPMNTEAFFGQGTRLTVV.

V gene TRBV5-1 combines with J gene TRBJ2-5; D is possibly TRBD1 (6 bases). The V end lost 1 base, the J end lost 3 bases, and 7 bases lay between the germline ends. Per the germline V gene, CDR1 is SGHRS and CDR2 is YFSETQ. The CDR3 runs 13 residues. This CDR3 reads CASSLTGKETQYF. For the CDR3, the DNA is TGCGCCAGCAGCTTGACAGGGAAAGAGACCCAGTACTTC.

The V and J genes are TRBV28 and TRBJ1-5; D remains unclear. V dropped 5 bases and J dropped 4 bases, with 9 bases sitting between them. This CDR3 is 13 amino acids long. Germline V gives CDR1 MDHEN, CDR2 SYDVKM. The CDR3 DNA follows: TGTGCCAGCAGTCCCCGATGGAATCAGCCCCAGCATTTT. As protein: CASSPRWNQPQHF.

This clone was observed a single time. The chain carries TRBV5-1 and TRBJ2-1; 9 bases fit TRBD1. Germline V gene sequence: CDR1 SGHRS, CDR2 YFSETQ. The CDR3 runs 14 residues. V shed 0 bases, J shed 8 bases, and the junction held 3 bases outside the gene matches. The CDR3 sequence: CASSLGTGEHEQFF. CDR3 nucleotides: TGCGCCAGCAGCTTGGGGACAGGGGAGCATGAGCAGTTCTTC. The full variable domain, its missing parts supplied by reference TRBV5-1 and TRBJ2-1, is KAGVTQTPRYLIKTRGQQVTLSCSPISGHRSVSWYQQTPGQGLQFLFEYFSETQRNKGNFPGRFSGRQFSNSRSEMNVSTLELGDSALYLCASSLGTGEHEQFFGPGTRLTVL.

The J gene is TRBJ2-7, the V gene TRBV4-3; D is perhaps TRBD2 (6 bases). V dropped 2 bases and J dropped 3 bases, with 14 bases sitting between them. The CDR3 is made up of 15 amino acids. Germline CDR1 reads LGHNA; CDR2 reads YSLEER. The CDR3 DNA is TGCGCCAGCAGCCAAAAATGGGACTTCCGCTACGAGCAGTACTTC. Translation: CASSQKWDFRYEQYF.

A single count supports this clone. The chain uses TRBV6-6 and TRBJ1-6; D remains unclear. This CDR3 region has 13 residues. Trimming left V 8 bases short and J 10 bases short, with 15 bases between. Looked up from germline, CDR1 is MNHNY and CDR2 is SVGAGI (reference sequence). CDR3 amino acids: CASQTAGRSPLHF. The CDR3, as DNA: TGTGCCAGCCAGACGGCTGGGAGATCACCCCTCCACTTT.

CDR3 DNA sequence: TGCGCCAGCAGCTCGGACACCACGAACTATGGCTACACCTTC. Protein product: CASSSDTTNYGYTF. This chain uses TRBV5-1 with TRBJ1-2, with TRBD1 as a possible D gene (5 bases). The CDR3 sequence is 14 residues long. Per the germline V gene, CDR1 is SGHRS and CDR2 is YFSETQ. Between the trimmed V and J ends, which lost 3 bases and 2 bases, there was a span of 11 bases.

The CDR3 sequence is CASSSSTGFGGYTF. The CDR3 bases are TGTGCCAGCAGCTCCTCGACTGGGTTTGGTGGCTACACCTTC. This chain joins TRBV7-3 and TRBJ1-2, with D uncertain. The CDR3 spans 14 residues. The germline CDR1 and CDR2 sequences are SGHTA and FQGTGA. Trimming removed 4 bases from V and 7 bases from J, with 16 bases in between.